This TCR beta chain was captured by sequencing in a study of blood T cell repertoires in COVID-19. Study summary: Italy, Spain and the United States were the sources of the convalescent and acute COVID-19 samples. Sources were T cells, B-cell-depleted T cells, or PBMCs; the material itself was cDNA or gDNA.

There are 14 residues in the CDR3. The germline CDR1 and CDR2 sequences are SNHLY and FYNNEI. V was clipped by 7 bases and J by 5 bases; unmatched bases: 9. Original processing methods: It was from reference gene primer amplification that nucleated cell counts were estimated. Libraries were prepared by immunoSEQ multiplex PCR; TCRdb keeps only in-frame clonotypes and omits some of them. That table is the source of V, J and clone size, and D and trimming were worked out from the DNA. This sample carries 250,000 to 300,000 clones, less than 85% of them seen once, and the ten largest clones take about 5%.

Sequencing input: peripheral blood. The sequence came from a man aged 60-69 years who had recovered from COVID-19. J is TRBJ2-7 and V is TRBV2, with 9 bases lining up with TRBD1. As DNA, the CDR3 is TGTGCCAGCACCCCGGGGGACAGGGTAGACGAGCAGTACTTC. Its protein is CASTPGDRVDEQYF.